The T cell receptor (beta chain) under discussion was sequenced for a study of Ad26.COV2.S vaccination and SARS-CoV-2 variants. Study at large: Intramuscularly, Ad26.COV2.S was given either once or twice, 56 days apart. Study conclusions and caveats: Across vaccine and placebo recipients, the breadth of non-spike TCRs was similar. Breadth and depth estimates from TCRs may understate total T cell responses.

Sequencing used immunoSEQ multiplex PCR; TCRdb keeps in-frame clones, though not all of them. The table includes some 420,000 clones, roughly 90% detected once. The length of the CDR3 is 14 residues. V was shortened by 1 base and J by 4 bases, with 10 bases between the two germline ends. From germline, CDR1 is SEHNR and CDR2 FQNEAQ (reference sequence). Treatment defined: 15 to 20 received Ad26.COV2.S at low or high dose, single or two shots; about 5 received placebo; per-sample allocation not given. At day 63 after the first vaccine or placebo injection, samples were drawn. A word on this clone: Its cognate antigen is unknown.

The material sequenced was peripheral blood, taken in a trial of Ad26.COV2.S vaccine versus placebo. The receptor was derived from a person between 18 and 65 years old who received the Ad26.COV2.S COVID-19 vaccine or a placebo. The gene calls are TRBV7-9 and TRBJ1-2; tentative D call: TRBD1 (5 bases). CDR3 coding DNA: TGTGCCAGCAGCTTAGGAGACAGCCTCTATGGCTACACCTTC. Protein product: CASSLGDSLYGYTF.